The 21 T cell receptor beta chains reported below all come from one sample, sequenced in a study of post-analysis software for immune sequencing data. The TCR beta cDNA libraries contained unique molecular identifiers. Using its own MiXCR run on the PCR reads, TCRdb lists one record per CDR3 protein. The repertoire holds 700,000 to 900,000 distinct CDR3 sequences, with 46% as singletons. No antigen has been identified for these receptors. General study findings and limits: Included in a set of roughly five TRBV segments more frequent in patients than controls were TRBV5-6, TRBV5-1 and TRBV20-1.

Sequenced material: blood. The origin of the receptors is a girl aged 5 to 17 with multiple sclerosis.

The chain uses TRBV20-1 and TRBJ2-7, with 11 bases identical to TRBD2. CDR1 and CDR2 from the germline V gene are DFQATT and SNEGSKA (reference sequence). The junction had 9 bases not matched to a gene; V was cut back by 5 bases and J by 3 bases. The CDR3 spans 15 residues. The CDR3 here is CSAQELAGDDYEQYF. The DNA of the CDR3 is TGCAGTGCTCAGGAACTAGCGGGAGACGACTACGAGCAGTACTTC.

The table lists this clonotype with a few counts. V gene TRBV7-8 combines with J gene TRBJ2-3, with unresolved D. Germline V gene data show CDR1 as SGHVS and CDR2 as FQNEAQ. The CDR3 has 15 amino acids. V was clipped by 2 bases and J by 1 base, with 10 bases between them. The CDR3 DNA sequence: TGTGCCAGCAGCTTACTGACTCCACGCACAGATACGCAGTATTTT. Translating it yields CASSLLTPRTDTQYF.

The gene calls are TRBV5-1 and TRBJ2-5, with 7 bases identical to TRBD2. The J segment lost 4 bases and the V segment lost 0 bases, leaving 3 bases of the junction unmatched. The length of the CDR3 is 14 residues. CDR1 and CDR2 (germline): SGHRS, YFSETQ. The CDR3 protein is CASSLASGTETQYF. The CDR3 DNA reads TGCGCCAGCAGCTTGGCCAGCGGGACAGAGACCCAGTACTTC.

This clonotype was counted between two and nine times. The gene calls are TRBV28 and TRBJ2-7, with a possible D match to TRBD1 (6 bases). V was cut by 5 bases and J by 1 base, with 27 bases left in between. The CDR3 runs to 19 residues. Germline loops: CDR1 MDHEN, CDR2 SYDVKM. The CDR3 loop is CASSPPPLGPDRYSYEQYF. Written as DNA, the CDR3 is TGTGCCAGCAGTCCCCCACCCTTAGGGCCTGACAGGTATTCCTACGAGCAGTACTTC.

This clonotype appeared a single time. The chain links TRBV29-1 to TRBJ2-7, with 8 nucleotides matching TRBD2. The CDR3 is 13 residues long. V was clipped by 7 bases and J by 3 bases; unmatched bases: 8. Germline V lookup: CDR1 SQVTM, CDR2 ANQGSEA. The CDR3 DNA is TGCAGCGCCGCGGGACTAGGGGGCTACGAGCAGTACTTC. It codes for CSAAGLGGYEQYF.

This clonotype was seen a handful of times. The chain is built from TRBV20-1 and TRBJ2-4; 9 positions agree with TRBD2. The J call may be faulty, since TRBJ2-7 better matches the DNA end. Germline V lookup: CDR1 DFQATT, CDR2 SNEGSKA (reference sequence). The CDR3 covers 16 residues. The CDR3 loop is CSARLPLAGLTYEQYF. CDR3 DNA sequence: TGCAGTGCTAGACTACCCCTAGCGGGATTAACCTACGAGCAGTACTTC.

This clonotype was observed a handful of times. V usage is TRBV4-2 and J usage is TRBJ2-2; the match to TRBD1 covers 7 bases. The germline gives CDR1 LGHNA, CDR2 YNFKEQ. The ends lost 2 bases at V and 1 base at J; junction bases unmatched: 4. CDR3 length equals 16 residues. DNA of the CDR3: TGTGCCAGCAGCCAAACGACAGGGATGAACACCGGGGAGCTGTTTTTT. Translated, it gives CASSQTTGMNTGELFF.

This clonotype was seen just once. The chain uses TRBV5-1 and TRBJ2-7; the match to TRBD2 covers 13 bases. CDR3 length equals 16 residues. With V trimmed by 6 bases and J by 3 bases, 9 bases remained unmatched. Germline lookup yields CDR1 SGHRS and CDR2 YFSETQ. The CDR3 loop reads CASNVGLAGEGYEQYF. In nucleotides, the CDR3 is TGCGCCAGCAACGTTGGACTAGCGGGAGAGGGCTACGAGCAGTACTTC.

V is TRBV7-9 and J is TRBJ2-1; 7 bases are shared with TRBD2. Germline CDR1 reads SEHNR; CDR2 reads FQNEAQ (reference sequence). J gave up 9 bases and V 1 base, and 6 bases lay outside the gene matches. CDR3 size: 14 residues. The chain's CDR3 is CASSLEAGPSEQFF. The CDR3 DNA is TGTGCCAGCAGCTTAGAAGCGGGACCCAGTGAGCAGTTCTTC.

The J gene is TRBJ2-1, the V gene TRBV3-1, with 8 bases matching TRBD2. From germline, CDR1 is LGHDT and CDR2 YNNKEL (reference sequence). The CDR3 extends over 15 amino acids. Trimming took 0 bases from V and 7 from J; bases not matched to a gene: 5. The CDR3 protein is CASSQEWTSQNEQFF. The CDR3, as DNA: TGTGCCAGCAGCCAAGAGTGGACTAGCCAAAATGAGCAGTTCTTC.

This clonotype turned up a few times. The genes are TRBV10-3 and TRBJ1-6; 8 bases match TRBD1. Unmatched junction bases numbered 5, after V lost 0 bases and J lost 10 bases. Germline V gene sequence: CDR1 ENHRY, CDR2 SYGVKD. The CDR3 extends over 15 amino acids. The CDR3 bases are TGTGCCATCAGTGAGTCACAGGGGGTCGGGTCACCCCTCCACTTT. Translating it yields CAISESQGVGSPLHF.

About this clonotype: Relative to the germline gene, one junction end is altered; a read error may explain this. The rearrangement links TRBV20-1 to TRBJ2-1, with 10 bases identical to TRBD2. Germline V lookup: CDR1 DFQATT, CDR2 SNEGSKA (reference sequence). There are 16 residues in the CDR3. The CDR3 sequence: CSAGDSLAGLYNEQFF. The CDR3, as DNA: TGCAGTGCTGGAGATTCACTAGCGGGACTCTACAATGAGCAGTTCTTC.

This clonotype occurred a few times. The rearrangement joins TRBV29-1 to TRBJ2-2; D unresolved. The V and J ends lost 4 bases and 7 bases respectively, with 7 bases between them. Germline V gene lookup returns CDR1 SQVTM and CDR2 ANQGSEA. CDR3 length: 11 residues. CDR3 DNA: TGCAGCGTTGTGGAAGGCGGGGAGCTGTTTTTT. Protein product: CSVVEGGELFF.

This chain connects TRBV15 to TRBJ2-7; TRBD2 matches 7 bases. Germline trimming cut 1 base from V and 5 bases from J; bases unmatched to any gene: 8. The CDR3 is 15 residues long. The germline V gene encodes CDR1 LNHNV and CDR2 YYDKDF (reference sequence). Here the CDR3 DNA reads TGTGCCACCAGCAGAGGGGGAGCGGGATTCAACGAGCAGTACTTC. Protein sequence: CATSRGGAGFNEQYF.

V gene TRBV20-1 combines with J gene TRBJ2-5; D perhaps matches TRBD2 (5 bases). Germline V CDR1 and CDR2: DFQATT, SNEGSKA (reference sequence). Deletions cut 6 bases from V and 5 bases from J, with 16 bases between. The length of the CDR3 is 13 residues. The DNA for the CDR3 is TGCAGTGCCCCCGGCGGGCCCGGGGAGACCCAGTACTTC. Residues: CSAPGGPGETQYF.

J is TRBJ2-3 and V is TRBV7-9, with 10 bases that match TRBD2. The germline V gene has CDR1 SEHNR and CDR2 FQNEAQ (reference sequence). The CDR3 sequence is 17 residues long. J lost 5 bases, V lost 0 bases, and 8 bases had no gene match. The CDR3 DNA reads TGTGCCAGCAGCTTAGCGCGGAGCGGGAGGGCCGGAGATACGCAGTATTTT. Its translation: CASSLARSGRAGDTQYF.

With regard to this clonotype: The junction departs from the called germline gene at one end, perhaps through a read error. The rearrangement links TRBV20-1 to TRBJ1-2; D is uncertain. The CDR3 extends over 14 amino acids. The germline V gene has CDR1 DFQATT and CDR2 SNEGSKA (reference sequence). The CDR3 here is CSSRKEGLSYGYTF. The DNA for the CDR3 is TGCAGTTCTAGGAAGGAGGGATTAAGCTATGGCTACACCTTC.

A single count supports this clonotype. The chain joins TRBV12-3 or TRBV12-4 to TRBJ2-7; D is uncertain. V lost 4 bases and J lost 2, with 15 bases in between. The CDR3 consists of 15 residues. The CDR3 is CASSYAPGRAYEQYF. As DNA, the CDR3 is TGTGCCAGCAGTTATGCCCCCGGACGGGCCTACGAGCAGTACTTC.

With regard to this clonotype: One end of the junction does not line up with germline, which may come from a read error. The chain uses TRBV6-1 and TRBJ1-2, with TRBD1 identical over 7 bases. The germline gives CDR1 MNHNS, CDR2 SASEGT. The CDR3 sequence is 15 residues long. The CDR3 region is CTSEHLQTGKGGYTF. DNA of the CDR3: TGTACCAGCGAGCACTTACAGACAGGGAAGGGCGGCTACACCTTC.

This rearrangement joins TRBV3-1 to TRBJ1-2; unclear D gene. The ends were cut back, 1 base at V and 1 base at J, with 7 bases in the middle. Germline CDR1 and CDR2: LGHDT and YNNKEL (reference sequence). The CDR3 consists of 14 residues. The CDR3 sequence is CASSQASNNYGYTF. The CDR3 coding sequence is TGTGCCAGCAGCCAAGCTAGCAATAACTATGGCTACACCTTC.

The J gene is TRBJ1-4, the V gene TRBV12-3 or TRBV12-4; the D gene is possibly TRBD1 (6 bases). This CDR3 spans 14 amino acids. V lost 6 bases and J lost 10, with 18 bases in between. In nucleotides, the CDR3 is TGTGCCAGCAGATCTGAGGGGGGCTGGGGAAAACTGTTTTTT. This sequence encodes CASRSEGGWGKLFF.